This T cell receptor beta chain was sequenced for a study of control samples from healthy donors and cancer patients. Using immunoSEQ multiplex PCR, the repertoire was profiled, and TCRdb retains in-frame clones only, with some absent. The repertoire includes tens of thousands of clones, 85% of them detected once, and 15% to 20% sits in the top ten. The CDR3 extends over 14 amino acids. In germline, CDR1 is SGHVS, CDR2 FQNEAQ. The V and J ends lost 1 base and 9 bases respectively, with 15 bases between them. The clonotype was recovered from a man aged 25-45 years in good health. Sequenced material: blood. This chain uses TRBV7-8 with TRBJ1-1; maybe TRBD1 (6 bases). CDR3 bases: TGTGCCAGCAGCTTAGATCGACAGGTTTATCAAGCTTTCTTT. Translating it yields CASSLDRQVYQAFF.